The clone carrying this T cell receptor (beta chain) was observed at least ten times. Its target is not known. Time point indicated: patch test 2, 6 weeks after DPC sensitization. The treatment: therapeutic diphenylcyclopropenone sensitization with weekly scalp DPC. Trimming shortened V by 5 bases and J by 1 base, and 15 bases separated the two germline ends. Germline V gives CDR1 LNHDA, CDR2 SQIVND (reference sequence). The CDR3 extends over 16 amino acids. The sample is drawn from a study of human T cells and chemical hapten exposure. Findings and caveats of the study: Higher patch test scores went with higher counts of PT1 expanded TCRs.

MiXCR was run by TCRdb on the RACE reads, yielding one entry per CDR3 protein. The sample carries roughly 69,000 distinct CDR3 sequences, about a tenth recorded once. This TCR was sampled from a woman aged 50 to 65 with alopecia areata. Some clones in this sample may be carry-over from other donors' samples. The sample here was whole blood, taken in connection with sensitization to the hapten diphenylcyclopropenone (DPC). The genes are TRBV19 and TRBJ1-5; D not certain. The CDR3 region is CASSPLAGRSNQPQHF. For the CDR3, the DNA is TGTGCCAGTAGTCCATTAGCCGGACGGAGCAATCAGCCCCAGCATTTT.